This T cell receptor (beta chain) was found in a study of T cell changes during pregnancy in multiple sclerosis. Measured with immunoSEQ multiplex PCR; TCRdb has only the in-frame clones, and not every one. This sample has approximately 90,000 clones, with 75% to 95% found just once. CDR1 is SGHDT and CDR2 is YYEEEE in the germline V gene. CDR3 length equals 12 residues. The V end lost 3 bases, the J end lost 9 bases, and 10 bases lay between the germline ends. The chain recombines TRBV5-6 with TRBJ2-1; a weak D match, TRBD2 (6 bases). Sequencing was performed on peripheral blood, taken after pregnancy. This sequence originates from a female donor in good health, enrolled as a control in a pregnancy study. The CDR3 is CASSSPGGEQFF. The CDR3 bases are TGTGCCAGCAGCTCACCCGGGGGTGAGCAGTTCTTC.